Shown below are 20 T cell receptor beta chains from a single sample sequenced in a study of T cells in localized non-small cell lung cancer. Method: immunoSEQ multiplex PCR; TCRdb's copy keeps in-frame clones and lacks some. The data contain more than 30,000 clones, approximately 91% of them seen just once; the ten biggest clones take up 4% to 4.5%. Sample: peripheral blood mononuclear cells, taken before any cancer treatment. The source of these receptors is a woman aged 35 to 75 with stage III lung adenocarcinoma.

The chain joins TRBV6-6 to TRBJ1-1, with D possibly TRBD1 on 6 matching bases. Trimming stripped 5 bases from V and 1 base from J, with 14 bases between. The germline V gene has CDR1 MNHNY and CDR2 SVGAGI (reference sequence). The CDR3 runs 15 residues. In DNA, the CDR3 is TGTGCCAGCAGTGGAACGGGACACTCGAACACTGAAGCTTTCTTT. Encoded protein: CASSGTGHSNTEAFF.

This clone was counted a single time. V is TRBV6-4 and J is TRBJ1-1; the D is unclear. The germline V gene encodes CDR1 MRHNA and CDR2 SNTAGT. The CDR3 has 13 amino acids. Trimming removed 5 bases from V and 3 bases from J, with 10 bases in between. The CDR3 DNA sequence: TGTGCCAGCAGTTTTACGGGAGACACTGAAGCTTTCTTT. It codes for CASSFTGDTEAFF.

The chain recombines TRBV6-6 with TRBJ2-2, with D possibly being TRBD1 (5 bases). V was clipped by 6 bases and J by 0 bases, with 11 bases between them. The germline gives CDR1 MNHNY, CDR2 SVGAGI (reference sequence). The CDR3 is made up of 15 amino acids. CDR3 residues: CASSLDRTNTGELFF. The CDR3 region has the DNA TGTGCCAGCAGCTTAGACAGAACGAACACCGGGGAGCTGTTTTTT.

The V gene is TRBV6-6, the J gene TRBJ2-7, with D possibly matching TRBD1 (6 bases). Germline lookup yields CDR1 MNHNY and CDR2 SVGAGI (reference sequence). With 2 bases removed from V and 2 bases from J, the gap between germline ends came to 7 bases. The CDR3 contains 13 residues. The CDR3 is CASSYQGPYEQYF. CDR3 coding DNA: TGTGCCAGCAGTTACCAGGGGCCCTACGAGCAGTACTTC.

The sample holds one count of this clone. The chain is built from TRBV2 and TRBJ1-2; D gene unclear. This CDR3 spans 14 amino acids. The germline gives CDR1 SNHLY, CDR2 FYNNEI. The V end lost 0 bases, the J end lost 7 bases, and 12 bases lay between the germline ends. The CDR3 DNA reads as TGTGCCAGCAGTGAAGCCAGGCAGGAAGGTGGCTACACCTTC. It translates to CASSEARQEGGYTF. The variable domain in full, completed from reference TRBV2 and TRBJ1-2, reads EPEVTQTPSHQVTQMGQEVILRCVPISNHLYFYWYRQILGQKVEFLVSFYNNEISEKSEIFDDQFSVERPDGSNFTLKIRSTKLEDSAMYFCASSEARQEGGYTFGSGTRLTVV.

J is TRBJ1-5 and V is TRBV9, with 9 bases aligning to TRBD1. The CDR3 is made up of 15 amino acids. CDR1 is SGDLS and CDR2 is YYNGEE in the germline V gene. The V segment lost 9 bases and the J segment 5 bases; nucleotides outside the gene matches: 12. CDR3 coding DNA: TGTGCCAAGATAGGGGTCACAGGGGGCGATCAGCCCCAGCATTTT. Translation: CAKIGVTGGDQPQHF.

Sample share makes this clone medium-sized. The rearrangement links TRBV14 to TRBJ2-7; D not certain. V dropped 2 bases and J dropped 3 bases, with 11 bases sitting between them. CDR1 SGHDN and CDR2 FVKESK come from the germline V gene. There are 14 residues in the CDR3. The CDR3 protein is CASSQRQNFYEQYF. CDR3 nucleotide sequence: TGTGCCAGCAGCCAACGCCAGAATTTCTACGAGCAGTACTTC.

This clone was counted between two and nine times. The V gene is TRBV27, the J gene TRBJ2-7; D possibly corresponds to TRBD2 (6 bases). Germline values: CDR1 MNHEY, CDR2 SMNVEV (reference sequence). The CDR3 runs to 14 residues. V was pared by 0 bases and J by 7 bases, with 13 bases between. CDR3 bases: TGTGCCAGCAGTTTATCCGGGGAGGTTGGGGAGCAGTACTTC. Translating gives CASSLSGEVGEQYF.

Here the CDR3 reads CATPEGTYLGYTF. As DNA, the CDR3 is TGTGCCACCCCGGAAGGGACGTACCTTGGCTACACCTTC. J is TRBJ1-2 and V is TRBV6-1; TRBD1 might be the D (5 bases). V lost 10 bases to trimming and J lost 7 bases, with 19 bases between them. The CDR3 is made up of 13 amino acids. Germline V gives CDR1 MNHNS, CDR2 SASEGT.

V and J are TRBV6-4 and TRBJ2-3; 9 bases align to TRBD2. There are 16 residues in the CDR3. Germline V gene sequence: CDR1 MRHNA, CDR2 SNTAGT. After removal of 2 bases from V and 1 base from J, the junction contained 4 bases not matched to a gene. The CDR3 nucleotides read TGTGCCAGCAGTGACGATAGCGGGAGTGGCACAGATACGCAGTATTTT. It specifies CASSDDSGSGTDTQYF.

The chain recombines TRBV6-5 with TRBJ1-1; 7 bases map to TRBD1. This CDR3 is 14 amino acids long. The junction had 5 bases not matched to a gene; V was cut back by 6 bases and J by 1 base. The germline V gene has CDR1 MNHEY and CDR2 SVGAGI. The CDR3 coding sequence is TGTGCCAGCAGGCCGAGACAGGGGAACACTGAAGCTTTCTTT. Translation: CASRPRQGNTEAFF.

This CDR3 is CASSLGDRPNSPLHF. CDR3 coding DNA: TGTGCCAGCAGCTTAGGGGACAGGCCCAATTCACCCCTCCACTTT. The gene calls are TRBV7-9 and TRBJ1-6, with 8 bases lining up with TRBD1. V gave up 1 base and J gave up 7 bases; unmatched junction bases: 3. CDR1 SEHNR and CDR2 FQNEAQ come from the germline V gene (reference sequence). The CDR3 sequence is 15 residues long. The entire variable domain, with the rest obtained from reference TRBV7-9 and TRBJ1-6, is as follows: DTGVSQNPRHKITKRGQNVTFRCDPISEHNRLYWYRQTLGQGPEFLTYFQNEAQLEKSRLLSDRFSAERPKGSFSTLEIQRTEQGDSAMYLCASSLGDRPNSPLHFGNGTRLTVT.

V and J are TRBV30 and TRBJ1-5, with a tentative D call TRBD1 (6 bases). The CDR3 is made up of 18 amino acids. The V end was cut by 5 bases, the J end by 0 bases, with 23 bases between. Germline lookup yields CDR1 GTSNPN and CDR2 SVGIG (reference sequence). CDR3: CAWEGEAGYSNSNQPQHF. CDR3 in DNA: TGTGCCTGGGAGGGGGAGGCAGGGTATTCGAATAGCAATCAGCCCCAGCATTTT.

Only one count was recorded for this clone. The CDR3 sequence is CAWSLRGMTEAFF. The CDR3 coding sequence is TGTGCCTGGAGTCTGAGGGGAATGACTGAAGCTTTCTTT. This chain uses TRBV30 with TRBJ1-1; a weak D match, TRBD1 (5 bases). Germline V CDR1 and CDR2: GTSNPN, SVGIG (reference sequence). Trimming stripped 2 bases from V and 5 bases from J, with 12 bases between. The CDR3 is 13 residues long. The variable domain in full, completed from reference TRBV30 and TRBJ1-1, reads SQTIHQWPATLVQPVGSPLSLECTVEGTSNPNLYWYRQAAGRGLQLLFYSVGIGQISSEVPQNLSASRPQDRQFILSSKKLLLSDSGFYLCAWSLRGMTEAFFGQGTRLTVV.

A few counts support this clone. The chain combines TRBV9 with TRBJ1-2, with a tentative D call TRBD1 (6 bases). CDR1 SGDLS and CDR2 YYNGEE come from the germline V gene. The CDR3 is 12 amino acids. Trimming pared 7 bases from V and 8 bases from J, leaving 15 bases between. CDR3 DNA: TGTGCCAGCGGAGGGAACAGGGTCGGCTACACCTTC. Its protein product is CASGGNRVGYTF.

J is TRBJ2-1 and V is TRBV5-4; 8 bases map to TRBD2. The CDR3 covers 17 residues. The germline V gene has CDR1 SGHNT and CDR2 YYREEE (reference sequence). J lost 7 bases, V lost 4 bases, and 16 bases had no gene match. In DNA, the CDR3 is TGTGCCAGCAGCGGGATTTACGCGGGGGGACAATTGAATGAGCAGTTCTTC. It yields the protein CASSGIYAGGQLNEQFF.

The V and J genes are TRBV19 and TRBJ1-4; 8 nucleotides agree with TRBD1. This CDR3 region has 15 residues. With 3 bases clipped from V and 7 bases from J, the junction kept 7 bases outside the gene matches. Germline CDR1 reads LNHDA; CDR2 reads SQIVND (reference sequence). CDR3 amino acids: CASSIGDRGGEKLFF. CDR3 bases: TGTGCCAGTAGTATCGGTGACAGGGGTGGTGAAAAACTGTTTTTT.

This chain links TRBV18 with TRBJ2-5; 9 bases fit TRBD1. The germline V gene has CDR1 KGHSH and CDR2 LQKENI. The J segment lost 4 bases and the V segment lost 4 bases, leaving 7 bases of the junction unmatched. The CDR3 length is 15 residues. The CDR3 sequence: CASSLTGGSGETQYF. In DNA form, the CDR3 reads TGTGCCAGCTCACTGACAGGGGGGTCAGGAGAGACCCAGTACTTC.

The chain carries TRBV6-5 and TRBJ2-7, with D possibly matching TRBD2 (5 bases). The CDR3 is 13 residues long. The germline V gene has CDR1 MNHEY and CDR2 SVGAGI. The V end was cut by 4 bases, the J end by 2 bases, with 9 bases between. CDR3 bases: TGTGCCAGCAGTTCTCCGGGAACCTACGAGCAGTACTTC. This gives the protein CASSSPGTYEQYF.

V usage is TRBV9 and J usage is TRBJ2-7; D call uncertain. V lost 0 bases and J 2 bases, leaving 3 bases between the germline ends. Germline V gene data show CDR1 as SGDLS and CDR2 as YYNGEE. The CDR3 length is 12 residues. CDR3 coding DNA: TGTGCCAGCAGCGTAGATCCCTACGAGCAGTACTTC. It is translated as CASSVDPYEQYF.